The text below deals with one T cell receptor (beta chain). The data derive from a study of cytomegalovirus exposure and HLA in healthy donors. 60 Vbeta and 13 Jbeta primers were used in PCR. This table comes from immunoSEQ multiplex PCR, and its TCRdb copy is limited to in-frame clones, with some not included. The sample contains approximately 190,000 clones, around 84% of which appear only once. The trim removed 0 bases at V and 10 bases at J, leaving 9 bases unmatched. Looked up from germline, CDR1 is SGHTA and CDR2 is FQGNSA. The CDR3 sequence is 15 residues long. The sequenced sample was PBMCs. The clonotype comes from a woman in her forties or fifties in good health and CMV-seropositive. The rearrangement joins TRBV7-2 to TRBJ2-7, with TRBD2 matching 10 bases. The CDR3 bases are TGTGCCAGCAGCTTAGCGGTGGGCAGCGGGGGGGCTCAGTACTTC. It specifies CASSLAVGSGGAQYF. The complete variable domain, with remaining parts taken from reference TRBV7-2 and TRBJ2-7, reads GAGVSQSPSNKVTEKGKDVELRCDPISGHTALYWYRQSLGQGLEFLIYFQGNSAPDKSGLPSDRFSAERTGGSVSTLTIQRTQQEDSAVYLCASSLAVGSGGAQYFGPGTRLTVT.